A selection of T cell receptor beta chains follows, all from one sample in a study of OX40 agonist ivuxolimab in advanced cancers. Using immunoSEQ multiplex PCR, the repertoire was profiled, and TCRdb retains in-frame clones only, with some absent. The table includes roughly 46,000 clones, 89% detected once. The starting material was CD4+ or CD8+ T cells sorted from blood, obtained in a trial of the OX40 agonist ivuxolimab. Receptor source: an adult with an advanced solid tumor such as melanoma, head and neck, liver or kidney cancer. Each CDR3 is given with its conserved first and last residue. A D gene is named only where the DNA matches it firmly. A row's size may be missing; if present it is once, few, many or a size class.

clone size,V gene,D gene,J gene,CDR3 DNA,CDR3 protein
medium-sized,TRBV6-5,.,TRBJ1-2,TGTGCCAGCAGTGGGCAGGGAGGTGCGGATGGCTACACCTTC,CASSGQGGADGYTF
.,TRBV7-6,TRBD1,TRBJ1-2,TGTGCCAGCAGCTTCGGGACAGGGGCTAACTATGGCTACACCTTC,CASSFGTGANYGYTF
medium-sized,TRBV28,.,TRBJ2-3,TGTGCCAGCAGTAGGGTAAATACGCAGTATTTT,CASSRVNTQYF
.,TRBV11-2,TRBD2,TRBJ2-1,TGTGCCAGCAGCTTTAAGGCTAGCGGGGTTTACAATGAGCAGTTCTTC,CASSFKASGVYNEQFF
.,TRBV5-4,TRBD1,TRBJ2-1,TGTGCCAGCAGCTTGAGGGGACAGGGAAATGAGCAGTTCTTC,CASSLRGQGNEQFF
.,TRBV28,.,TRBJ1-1,TGTGCCAGCAGGCCCCCCCACATGAACACTGAAGCTTTCTTT,CASRPPHMNTEAFF
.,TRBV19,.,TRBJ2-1,TGTGCCAGTAGTATCACGAGCTCCTACAATGAGCAGTTCTTC,CASSITSSYNEQFF
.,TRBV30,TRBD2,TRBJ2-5,TGTGCCGGCGGGGGGCCCCCGGGCTTTGAGACCCAGTACTTC,CAGGGPPGFETQYF
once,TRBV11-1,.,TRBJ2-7,TGTGCCAGCAGCTTAGGGGCGTCCAGCTCCTACGAGCAGTACTTC,CASSLGASSSYEQYF
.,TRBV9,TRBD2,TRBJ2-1,TGTGCCAGCAGCGTAGCATTGGTAGCGGGGGCCAACTACAATGAGCAGTTCTTC,CASSVALVAGANYNEQFF
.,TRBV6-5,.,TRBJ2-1,TGTGCCAGCAGTTCCTTAAATCCCTACAATGAGCAGTTCTTC,CASSSLNPYNEQFF
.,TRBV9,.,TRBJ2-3,TGTGCCAGCAGCCTCGCCCTGAGCAGCACAGATACGCAGTATTTT,CASSLALSSTDTQYF
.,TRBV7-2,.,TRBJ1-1,TGTGCCAGCAGCCCGGCAGAAGCTTTCTTT,CASSPAEAFF
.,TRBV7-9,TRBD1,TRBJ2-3,TGTGCCAGCAGCTTAGGCCCCATCCCGGACAGGGGCACAGATACGCAGTATTTT,CASSLGPIPDRGTDTQYF
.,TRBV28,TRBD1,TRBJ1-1,TGTGCCAGCAGTTTGAGGACAGGGGGTTGGACTGAAGCTTTCTTT,CASSLRTGGWTEAFF
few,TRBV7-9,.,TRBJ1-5,TGTGCCAGCAGCTTAGACAGCAGCAATCAGCCCCAGCATTTT,CASSLDSSNQPQHF
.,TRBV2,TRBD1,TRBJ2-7,TGTGCCAGCAGTGAATACGGGACAGGGATAAAGGAGAGGGAGCAGTACTTC,CASSEYGTGIKEREQYF
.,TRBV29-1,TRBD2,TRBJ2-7,TGCAGCGTTACCGGGACTAGCGGGAGCTCCTACGAGCAGTACTTC,CSVTGTSGSSYEQYF
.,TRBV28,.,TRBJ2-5,TGTGCCAGCAGTCAACGGACGGAGCAAGAGACCCAGTACTTC,CASSQRTEQETQYF
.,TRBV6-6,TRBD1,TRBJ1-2,TGTGCCAGCAGTACGGGACAGGGGAACTATGGCTACACCTTC,CASSTGQGNYGYTF
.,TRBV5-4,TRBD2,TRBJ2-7,TGTGCCAGCAGCTTGGGTAGCGGGAATTCCTACGAGCAGTACTTC,CASSLGSGNSYEQYF
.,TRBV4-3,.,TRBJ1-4,TGCGCCAGCAGCCAAGAAGGAGTCGGGCAAAAACTGTTTTTT,CASSQEGVGQKLFF
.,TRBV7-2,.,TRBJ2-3,TGTGCCAGCAGCCCCCAGATAATAAGCACAGATACGCAGTATTTT,CASSPQIISTDTQYF
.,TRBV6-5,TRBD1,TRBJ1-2,TGTGCCAGCAGTAGGACAGGGGGCGACCATGGCTACACCTTC,CASSRTGGDHGYTF
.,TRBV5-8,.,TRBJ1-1,TGTGCCAGCAGCTTGGTACACAGGGCTCGTCCTGAACTGAACACTGAAGCTTTCTTT,CASSLVHRARPELNTEAFF
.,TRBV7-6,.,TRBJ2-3,TGTGCCAGCAGCTTAGCTCGGCCTTTGGGGGCCCGCACAGATACGCAGTATTTT,CASSLARPLGARTDTQYF
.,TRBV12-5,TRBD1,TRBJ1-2,TGTGCTAGTGGTTTGGTAGGGGACAGGGACTTCCCTAACTATGGCTACACCTTC,CASGLVGDRDFPNYGYTF
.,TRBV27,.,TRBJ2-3,TGTGCCAGCAGTTTAATAGGCCCAGATACGCAGTATTTT,CASSLIGPDTQYF